A single T cell receptor beta chain is shown here with its context. The source of the sample is a study of blood T cell repertoires in COVID-19. For the study at large: Samples came from the United States, Italy and Spain, spanning acute and convalescent COVID-19. Sample material is recorded as cDNA or gDNA derived from T cells, B-cell-depleted T cells, or PBMCs.

The protocol was immunoSEQ multiplex PCR, while the TCRdb copy is restricted to in-frame clones and leaves out a portion. The data hold over 200,000 clones, with roughly 80% observed a single time. This CDR3 has 14 amino acids. Unmatched junction bases numbered 7, after V lost 6 bases and J lost 4 bases. Germline CDR1 reads MDHEN; CDR2 reads SYDVKM. The sequence derives from a human donor in a cohort sampled during active COVID-19. The J gene is TRBJ2-7, the V gene TRBV28; 9 positions agree with TRBD1. The material sequenced was peripheral blood. The CDR3: CASRLGTGLYEQYF. CDR3 in DNA: TGTGCCAGCAGGCTCGGGACAGGGCTTTACGAGCAGTACTTC.